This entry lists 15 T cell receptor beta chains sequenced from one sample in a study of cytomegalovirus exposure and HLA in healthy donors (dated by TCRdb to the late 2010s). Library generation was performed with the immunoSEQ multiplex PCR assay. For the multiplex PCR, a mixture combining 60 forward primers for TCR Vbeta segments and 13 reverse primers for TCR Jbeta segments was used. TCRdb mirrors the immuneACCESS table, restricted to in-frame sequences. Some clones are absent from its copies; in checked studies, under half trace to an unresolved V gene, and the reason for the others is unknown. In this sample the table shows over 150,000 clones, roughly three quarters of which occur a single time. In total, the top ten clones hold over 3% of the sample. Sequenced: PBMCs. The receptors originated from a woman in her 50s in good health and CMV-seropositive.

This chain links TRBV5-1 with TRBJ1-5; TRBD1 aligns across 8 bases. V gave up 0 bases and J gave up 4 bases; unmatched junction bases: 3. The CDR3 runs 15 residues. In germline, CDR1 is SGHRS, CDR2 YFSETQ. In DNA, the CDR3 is TGCGCCAGCAGCTTGGCGGGACAGGCGAATCAGCCCCAGCATTTT. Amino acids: CASSLAGQANQPQHF.

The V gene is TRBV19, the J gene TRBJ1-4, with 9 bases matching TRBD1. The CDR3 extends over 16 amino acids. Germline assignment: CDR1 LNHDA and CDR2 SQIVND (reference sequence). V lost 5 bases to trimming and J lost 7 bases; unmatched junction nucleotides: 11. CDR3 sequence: CASSPMGQGPTEKLFF. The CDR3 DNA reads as TGTGCCAGTAGTCCCATGGGACAGGGCCCTACTGAAAAACTGTTTTTT.

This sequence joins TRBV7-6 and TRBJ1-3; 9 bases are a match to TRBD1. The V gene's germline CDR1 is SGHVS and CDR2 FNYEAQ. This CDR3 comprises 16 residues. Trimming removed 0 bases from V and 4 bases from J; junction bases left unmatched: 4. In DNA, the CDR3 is TGTGCCAGCAGCTTAGCTACAGGGGGCGGAGGAAACACCATATATTTT. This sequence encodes CASSLATGGGGNTIYF.

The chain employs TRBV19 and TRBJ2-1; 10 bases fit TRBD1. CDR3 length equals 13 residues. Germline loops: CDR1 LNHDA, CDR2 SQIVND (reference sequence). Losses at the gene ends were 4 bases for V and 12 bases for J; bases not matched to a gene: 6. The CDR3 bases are TGTGCCAGTAGTAGGGACAGGGGAGTATGGCAGTTCTTC. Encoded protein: CASSRDRGVWQFF.

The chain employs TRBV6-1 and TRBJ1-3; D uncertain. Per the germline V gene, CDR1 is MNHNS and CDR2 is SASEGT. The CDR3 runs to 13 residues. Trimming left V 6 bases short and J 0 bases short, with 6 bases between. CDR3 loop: CASREASGNTIYF. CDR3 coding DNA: TGTGCCAGCAGAGAGGCCTCTGGAAACACCATATATTTT.

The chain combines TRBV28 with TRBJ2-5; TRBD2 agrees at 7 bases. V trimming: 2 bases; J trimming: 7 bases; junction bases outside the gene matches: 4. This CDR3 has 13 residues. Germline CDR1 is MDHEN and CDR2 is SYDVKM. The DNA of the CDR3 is TGTGCCAGCAGTTTAGCGGGAGAAGCGACCCAGTACTTC. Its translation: CASSLAGEATQYF. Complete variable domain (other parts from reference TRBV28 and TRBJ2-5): DVKVTQSSRYLVKRTGEKVFLECVQDMDHENMFWYRQDPGLGLRLIYFSYDVKMKEKGDIPEGYSVSREKKERFSLILESASTNQTSMYLCASSLAGEATQYFGPGTRLLVL.

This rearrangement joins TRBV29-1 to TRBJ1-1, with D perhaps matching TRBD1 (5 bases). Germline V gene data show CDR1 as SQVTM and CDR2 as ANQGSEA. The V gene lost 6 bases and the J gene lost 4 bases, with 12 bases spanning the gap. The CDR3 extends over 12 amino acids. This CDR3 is CSVQGGGTEAFF. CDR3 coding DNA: TGCAGCGTCCAGGGTGGTGGCACTGAAGCTTTCTTT.

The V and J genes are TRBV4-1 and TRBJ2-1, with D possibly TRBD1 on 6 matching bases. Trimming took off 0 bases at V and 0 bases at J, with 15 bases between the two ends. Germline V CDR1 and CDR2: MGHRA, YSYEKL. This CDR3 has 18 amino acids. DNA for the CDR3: TGCGCCAGCAGCCAAGATCGTCTTAGGGGGAGCTCCTACAATGAGCAGTTCTTC. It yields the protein CASSQDRLRGSSYNEQFF.

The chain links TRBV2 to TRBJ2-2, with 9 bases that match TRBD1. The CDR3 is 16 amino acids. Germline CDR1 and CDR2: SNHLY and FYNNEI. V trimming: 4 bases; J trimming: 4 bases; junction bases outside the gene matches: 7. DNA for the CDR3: TGTGCCAGCAGTGTCGAAACACAGGGGGCCACCGGGGAGCTGTTTTTT. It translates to CASSVETQGATGELFF.

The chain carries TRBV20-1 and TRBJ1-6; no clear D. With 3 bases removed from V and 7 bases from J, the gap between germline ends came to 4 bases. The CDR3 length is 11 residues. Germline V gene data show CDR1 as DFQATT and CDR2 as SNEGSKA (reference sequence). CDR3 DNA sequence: TGCAGTGCTAGTCAAAATTCACCCCTCCACTTT. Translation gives CSASQNSPLHF.

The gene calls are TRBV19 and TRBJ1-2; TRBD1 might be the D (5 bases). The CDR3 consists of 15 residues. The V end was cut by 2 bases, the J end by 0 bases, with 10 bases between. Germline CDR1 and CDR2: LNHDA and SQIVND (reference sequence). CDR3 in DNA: TGTGCCAGTAGTATAAGACAGATAGCTAACTATGGCTACACCTTC. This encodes CASSIRQIANYGYTF.

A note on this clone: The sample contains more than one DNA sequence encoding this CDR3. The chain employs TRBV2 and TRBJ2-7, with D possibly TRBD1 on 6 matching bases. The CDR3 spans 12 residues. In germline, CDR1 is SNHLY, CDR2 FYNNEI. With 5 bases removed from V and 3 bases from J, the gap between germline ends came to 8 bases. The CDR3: CASSLQGYEQYF. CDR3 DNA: TGTGCCAGCAGTTTACAGGGCTACGAGCAGTACTTC.

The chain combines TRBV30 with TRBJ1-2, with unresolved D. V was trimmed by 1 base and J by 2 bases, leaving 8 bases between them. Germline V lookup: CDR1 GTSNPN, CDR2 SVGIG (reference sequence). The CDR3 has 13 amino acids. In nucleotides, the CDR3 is TGTGCCTGGAGTGGGGCAGCAAACTATGGCTACACCTTC. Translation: CAWSGAANYGYTF.

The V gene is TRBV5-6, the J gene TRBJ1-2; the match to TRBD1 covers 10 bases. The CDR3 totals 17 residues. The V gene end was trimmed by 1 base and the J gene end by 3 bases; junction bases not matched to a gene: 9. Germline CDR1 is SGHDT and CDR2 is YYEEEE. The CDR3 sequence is CASSLYFGTGEDYGYTF. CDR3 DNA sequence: TGTGCCAGCAGCTTGTATTTCGGGACAGGGGAGGACTATGGCTACACCTTC.

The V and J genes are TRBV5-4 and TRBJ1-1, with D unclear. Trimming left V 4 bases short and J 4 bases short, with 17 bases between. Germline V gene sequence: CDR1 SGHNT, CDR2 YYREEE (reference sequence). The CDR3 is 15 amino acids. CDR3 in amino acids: CASSPEPAGLTEAFF. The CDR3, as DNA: TGTGCCAGCAGCCCCGAGCCGGCAGGCCTCACTGAAGCTTTCTTT.